This record concerns one T cell receptor (beta chain) sequence. The data are from a study of blood T cell repertoires in COVID-19. Looking at the study overall: Samples came from the United States, Italy and Spain, spanning acute and convalescent COVID-19.

The V gene's germline CDR1 is MNHEY and CDR2 SMNVEV (reference sequence). The ends were cut back, 5 bases at V and 2 bases at J, with 20 bases in the middle. The CDR3 runs to 17 residues. Per the study methods: Amplification of reference gene primers provided the estimated nucleated cell counts. Measured with immunoSEQ multiplex PCR; TCRdb has only the in-frame clones, and not every one. The V and J calls and the clone size are those of that table, but D and trimming were determined from the DNA. Of about 280,000 clones listed, about 89% are singletons. This TCR was sampled from a middle-aged man with active or convalescent COVID-19. Material: peripheral blood. The chain is built from TRBV27 and TRBJ2-3, with D tentatively TRBD2 (7 bases). In DNA, the CDR3 is TGTGCCAGCAGTCTTGGTACACCGGGGGGCTACACAGATACGCAGTATTTT. It yields the protein CASSLGTPGGYTDTQYF.